The rows below give T cell receptor beta chains drawn from one sample of a study of T cells in Graves' hyperthyroidism and ophthalmopathy. TCRdb passed the multiplex PCR reads through MiXCR, listing each CDR3 protein once. The data show about 300,000 distinct CDR3 sequences, with about 19% seen just once and approximately 37% held by the top ten. Material: blood. The receptors here all came from a man aged 45-60 years with Graves' ophthalmopathy. Each CDR3 is given with its conserved first and last residue. The order of the fields is J gene, V gene, D gene, clone size, CDR3 DNA, CDR3 protein. A D gene is named only where the DNA matches it firmly. The size of a clone is reported for some rows only, either as once, few or many, or as a class for expanded clones.

j_gene: TRBJ1-1; v_gene: TRBV9; d_gene: NA; abundance: many; CDR3nt: TGTGCCAGCAGCGACCAAGCCGGGACGGTGAACACTGAAGCTTTCTTT; CDR3aa: CASSDQAGTVNTEAFF
j_gene: TRBJ2-1; v_gene: TRBV10-1; d_gene: NA; abundance: NA; CDR3nt: TGCGCCAGCAGTCTCGCCCTTACGGGGCCCGAGCAGTTCTTC; CDR3aa: CASSLALTGPEQFF
j_gene: TRBJ1-2; v_gene: TRBV12-3/TRBV12-4; d_gene: TRBD1; abundance: few; CDR3nt: TGTGCCAGCAGCACTGACAGGGTGAGGGCCTATGGCTACACCTTC; CDR3aa: CASSTDRVRAYGYTF
j_gene: TRBJ2-5; v_gene: TRBV11-1; d_gene: TRBD2; abundance: many; CDR3nt: TGTGCCAGCAGCCGGGGAGGGACCTCAGAGACCCAGTACTTC; CDR3aa: CASSRGGTSETQYF
j_gene: TRBJ1-3; v_gene: TRBV3-1; d_gene: NA; abundance: few; CDR3nt: TGTGCCAGCAGCCAAGACACGATCTCTGGAAACACCATATATTTT; CDR3aa: CASSQDTISGNTIYF
j_gene: TRBJ2-2; v_gene: TRBV20-1; d_gene: NA; abundance: NA; CDR3nt: TGCAGTGCTAGATCCCCGACGGGGGGCGCCGGGGAGCTGTTTTTT; CDR3aa: CSARSPTGGAGELFF
j_gene: TRBJ2-7; v_gene: TRBV19; d_gene: NA; abundance: NA; CDR3nt: TGTGCCAGTAGTATAGGGACAGTCTACGAGCAGTACTTC; CDR3aa: CASSIGTVYEQYF
j_gene: TRBJ2-3; v_gene: TRBV24-1; d_gene: NA; abundance: NA; CDR3nt: TGTGCCACCAGTGATCCCAGCGTAGGGGTTGGAGATACGCAGTATTTT; CDR3aa: CATSDPSVGVGDTQYF
j_gene: TRBJ1-3; v_gene: TRBV20-1; d_gene: NA; abundance: few; CDR3nt: TGCAGTGCTCGGGGGGTAAACTCTGGAAACACCATATATTTT; CDR3aa: CSARGVNSGNTIYF
j_gene: TRBJ1-2; v_gene: TRBV7-2; d_gene: NA; abundance: many; CDR3nt: TGTGCCAGCAGCTACGACGGGCAACGCGGCTACACCTTC; CDR3aa: CASSYDGQRGYTF
j_gene: TRBJ2-5; v_gene: TRBV4-1; d_gene: NA; abundance: once; CDR3nt: TGCGCCAGCAGCCGAGAGGGGGTTCAAGAGACCCAGTACTTC; CDR3aa: CASSREGVQETQYF
j_gene: TRBJ2-7; v_gene: TRBV5-1; d_gene: TRBD2; abundance: NA; CDR3nt: TGCGCCAGCAGCACGAGACTAGCGGAAAAGATCTACGAGCAGTACTTC; CDR3aa: CASSTRLAEKIYEQYF
j_gene: TRBJ2-1; v_gene: TRBV9; d_gene: TRBD2; abundance: few; CDR3nt: TGTGCCAGCAGCGCTAGCGGGAGGGCCCCTAGTGAGCAGTTCTTC; CDR3aa: CASSASGRAPSEQFF
j_gene: TRBJ2-7; v_gene: TRBV29-1; d_gene: NA; abundance: many; CDR3nt: TGCAGCGTTGAAGACCTCCCTTTTTCGCGGTACTTC; CDR3aa: CSVEDLPFSRYF
j_gene: TRBJ1-6; v_gene: TRBV6-1; d_gene: TRBD1; abundance: many; CDR3nt: TGTGCCAGCAGCCTTGGACAGGGAAGACATAATTCACCCCTCCACTTT; CDR3aa: CASSLGQGRHNSPLHF
j_gene: TRBJ1-1; v_gene: TRBV9; d_gene: TRBD1; abundance: NA; CDR3nt: TGTGCCAGCAGCGTAGGGACAGGGGTCAAGGGGACGGAAGCTTTCTTT; CDR3aa: CASSVGTGVKGTEAFF
j_gene: TRBJ1-3; v_gene: TRBV5-1; d_gene: NA; abundance: few; CDR3nt: TGCGCCAGCAGCTACCAACCAGGTTCTGGAAACACCATATATTTT; CDR3aa: CASSYQPGSGNTIYF
j_gene: TRBJ2-7; v_gene: TRBV28; d_gene: NA; abundance: NA; CDR3nt: TGTGCCAGCGTGGGGACGAGCTCCTACGAGCAGTACTTC; CDR3aa: CASVGTSSYEQYF
j_gene: TRBJ2-5; v_gene: TRBV7-9; d_gene: NA; abundance: many; CDR3nt: TGTGCCAGCGCGCAGAAAGAGACCCAGTACTTC; CDR3aa: CASAQKETQYF
j_gene: TRBJ1-6; v_gene: TRBV28; d_gene: NA; abundance: many; CDR3nt: TGTGCCAGCAGTCAGGGGTCCCGGACACCCCTCCACTTT; CDR3aa: CASSQGSRTPLHF
j_gene: TRBJ2-7; v_gene: TRBV7-8; d_gene: TRBD2; abundance: many; CDR3nt: TGTGCCAGCAGCCTATCGGGAGGGAGGGTTGTCGAGCAGTACTTC; CDR3aa: CASSLSGGRVVEQYF
j_gene: TRBJ2-5; v_gene: TRBV24-1; d_gene: NA; abundance: NA; CDR3nt: TGTGCCACCAGTGACCCCCCCCCAGAAGAGACCCAGTACTTC; CDR3aa: CATSDPPPEETQYF
j_gene: TRBJ1-5; v_gene: TRBV6-2/TRBV6-3; d_gene: NA; abundance: few; CDR3nt: TGTGCCAGCACCCCGGGGTTACGGCAGCCCCAGCATTTT; CDR3aa: CASTPGLRQPQHF
j_gene: TRBJ2-1; v_gene: TRBV6-1; d_gene: NA; abundance: many; CDR3nt: TGTGCCAGCACTCCGGGGGGCATAGACCTTTACAATGAGCAGTTCTTC; CDR3aa: CASTPGGIDLYNEQFF
j_gene: TRBJ1-6; v_gene: TRBV6-5; d_gene: NA; abundance: NA; CDR3nt: TGTGCCAGCAGTTACGAGGGCGGCAGGGGTGCCCTCCACTTT; CDR3aa: CASSYEGGRGALHF
j_gene: TRBJ2-7; v_gene: TRBV7-2; d_gene: TRBD1; abundance: many; CDR3nt: TGTGCCAGCAGCCCAAGGACAGGGGCCTATTACGAGCAGTACTTC; CDR3aa: CASSPRTGAYYEQYF
j_gene: TRBJ2-1; v_gene: TRBV5-1; d_gene: TRBD2; abundance: few; CDR3nt: TGCGCCAGCAGCCTCCCCGGGACTAGCGGGAGCAATGAGCAGTTCTTC; CDR3aa: CASSLPGTSGSNEQFF
j_gene: TRBJ1-6; v_gene: TRBV2; d_gene: NA; abundance: many; CDR3nt: TGTGCCAGCAGCCTAGGACACCCCAGCTCCTATAATTCACCCCTCCACTTT; CDR3aa: CASSLGHPSSYNSPLHF
j_gene: TRBJ1-2; v_gene: TRBV6-1; d_gene: NA; abundance: many; CDR3nt: TGTGCCAGCAGTTCGGCAGCGAACTATGGCTACACCTTC; CDR3aa: CASSSAANYGYTF
j_gene: TRBJ1-1; v_gene: TRBV10-3; d_gene: TRBD1; abundance: many; CDR3nt: TGTGCCATCAGCCAGGGACAGAGGGGAAACACTGAAGCTTTCTTT; CDR3aa: CAISQGQRGNTEAFF
j_gene: TRBJ2-1; v_gene: TRBV30; d_gene: NA; abundance: NA; CDR3nt: TGTGCCTGGAGTGCCAGGGCGACGAGGGAGCAGTTCTTC; CDR3aa: CAWSARATREQFF
j_gene: TRBJ2-1; v_gene: TRBV14; d_gene: NA; abundance: many; CDR3nt: TGTGCCAGCAGCCAAGCTATTCCCGGGTACTCCTACAATGAGCAGTTCTTC; CDR3aa: CASSQAIPGYSYNEQFF
j_gene: TRBJ2-7; v_gene: TRBV6-5; d_gene: NA; abundance: NA; CDR3nt: TGTGCCAGCAGTTACACCGGACGCCCAAGCTCCTACAATGAGCAGTACTTC; CDR3aa: CASSYTGRPSSYNEQYF
j_gene: TRBJ1-6; v_gene: TRBV5-6; d_gene: NA; abundance: few; CDR3nt: TGTGCCAGCAGCTTGGGGACAGATTCACCCCTCCACTTT; CDR3aa: CASSLGTDSPLHF
j_gene: TRBJ2-1; v_gene: TRBV5-1; d_gene: NA; abundance: many; CDR3nt: TGCGCCAGCAGCGCGCAGGGCCCCTACAATGAGCAGTTCTTC; CDR3aa: CASSAQGPYNEQFF
j_gene: TRBJ1-6; v_gene: TRBV7-9; d_gene: NA; abundance: NA; CDR3nt: TGTGCCAGCAGCTTAAGAGAGGATTCACCCCTCCACTTT; CDR3aa: CASSLREDSPLHF
j_gene: TRBJ2-7; v_gene: TRBV20-1; d_gene: NA; abundance: many; CDR3nt: TGCAGTGTCCCCCGTCGGGGCACCTACGAGCAGTACTTC; CDR3aa: CSVPRRGTYEQYF
j_gene: TRBJ1-5; v_gene: TRBV2; d_gene: NA; abundance: many; CDR3nt: TGTGCCAGCAGAGTAGGACGGAATAGCAATCAGCCCCAGCATTTT; CDR3aa: CASRVGRNSNQPQHF
j_gene: TRBJ2-7; v_gene: TRBV20-1; d_gene: TRBD2; abundance: NA; CDR3nt: TGCAGTGCTAGAGGGCCCGGGACTAGCGCCCCCTCCCGCGAGCAGTACTTC; CDR3aa: CSARGPGTSAPSREQYF
j_gene: TRBJ2-7; v_gene: TRBV15; d_gene: NA; abundance: few; CDR3nt: TGTGCCACCAGCAGGGACGGCTACGAGCAGTACTTC; CDR3aa: CATSRDGYEQYF
j_gene: TRBJ2-3; v_gene: TRBV7-9; d_gene: NA; abundance: many; CDR3nt: TGTGCCAGCAGCTTCCAATTCGGGGCGACAGATACGCAGTATTTT; CDR3aa: CASSFQFGATDTQYF
j_gene: TRBJ2-2; v_gene: TRBV11-2; d_gene: NA; abundance: NA; CDR3nt: TGTGCCAGCAGCTCCGGGGCGCGGGGGAACACCGGGGAGCTGTTTTTT; CDR3aa: CASSSGARGNTGELFF